This TCR beta chain was recorded in a study of T cells in localized non-small cell lung cancer. Study-level findings and limits: Higher T cell density in the blood was associated with longer overall survival, whereas higher adjacent-lung clonality associated with shorter survival.

Clones were sequenced by immunoSEQ multiplex PCR, and TCRdb holds only the in-frame ones, with some missing. Here the sample spans approximately 2,000 clones, about 35% being singletons. Details on this clone: Its specificity is unknown.

Germline CDR1 MNHGY, CDR2 SAAAGT. Trimming took 0 bases from V and 7 from J, leaving 15 bases between them. This CDR3 contains 15 residues. The TCR was taken from a female donor at least 60 years old with stage I lung adenocarcinoma. This specimen consisted of lung tumor tissue, obtained before any cancer treatment. The chain combines TRBV6-8 with TRBJ1-1; no clear D gene. CDR3 sequence (DNA): TGTGCCAGCAGTTACTCGAGTCGGATGGCGATTGAAGCTTTCTTT. It translates to CASSYSSRMAIEAFF.